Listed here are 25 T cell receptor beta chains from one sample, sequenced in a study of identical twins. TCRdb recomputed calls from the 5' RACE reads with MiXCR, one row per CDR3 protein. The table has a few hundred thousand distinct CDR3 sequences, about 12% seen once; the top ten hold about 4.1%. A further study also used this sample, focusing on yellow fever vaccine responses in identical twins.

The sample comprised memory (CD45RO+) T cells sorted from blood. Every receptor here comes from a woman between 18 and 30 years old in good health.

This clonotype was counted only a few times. As DNA, the CDR3 is TGTGCCAGCAGCCAAGTTGCAGACGTGAGCTATTACGAGCAGTACTTC. Its protein is CASSQVADVSYYEQYF. The chain is built from TRBV3-1 and TRBJ2-7; D not certain. V lost 1 base to trimming and J lost 4 bases, with 17 bases between them. The germline V gene has CDR1 LGHDT and CDR2 YNNKEL (reference sequence). The CDR3 has 16 amino acids.

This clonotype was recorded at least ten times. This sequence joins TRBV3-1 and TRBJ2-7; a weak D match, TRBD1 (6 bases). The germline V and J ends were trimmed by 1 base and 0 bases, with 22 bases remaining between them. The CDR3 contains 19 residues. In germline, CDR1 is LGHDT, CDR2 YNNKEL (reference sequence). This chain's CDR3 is CASSQGAFVGTRISYEQYF. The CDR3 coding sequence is TGTGCCAGCAGCCAAGGTGCATTTGTCGGGACAAGAATCTCCTACGAGCAGTACTTC.

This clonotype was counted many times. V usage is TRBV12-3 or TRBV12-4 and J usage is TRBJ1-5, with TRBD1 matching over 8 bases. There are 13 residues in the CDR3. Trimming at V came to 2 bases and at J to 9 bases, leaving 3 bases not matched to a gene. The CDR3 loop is CASSLTGGRPQHF. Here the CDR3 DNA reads TGTGCCAGCAGTTTAACAGGGGGACGGCCCCAGCATTTT.

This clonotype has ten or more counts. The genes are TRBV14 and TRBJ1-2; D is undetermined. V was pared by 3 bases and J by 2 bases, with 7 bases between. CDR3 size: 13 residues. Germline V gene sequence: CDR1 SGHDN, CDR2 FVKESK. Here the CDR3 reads CASSQDLNYGYTF. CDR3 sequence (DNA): TGTGCCAGCAGCCAGGACCTAAACTATGGCTACACCTTC.

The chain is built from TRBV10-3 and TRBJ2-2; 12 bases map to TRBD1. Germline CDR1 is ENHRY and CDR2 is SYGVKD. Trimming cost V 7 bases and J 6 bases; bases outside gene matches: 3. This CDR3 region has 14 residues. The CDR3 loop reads CAITGTGGPGELFF. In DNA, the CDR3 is TGTGCCATCACCGGGACAGGGGGCCCCGGGGAGCTGTTTTTT.

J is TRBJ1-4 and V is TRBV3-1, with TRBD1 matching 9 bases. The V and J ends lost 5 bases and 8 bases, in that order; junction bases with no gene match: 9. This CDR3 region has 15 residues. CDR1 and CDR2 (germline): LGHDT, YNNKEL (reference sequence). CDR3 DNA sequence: TGTGCCAGCAGCGGCCGCCGGGACAGGGCGGAAAAACTGTTTTTT. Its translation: CASSGRRDRAEKLFF.

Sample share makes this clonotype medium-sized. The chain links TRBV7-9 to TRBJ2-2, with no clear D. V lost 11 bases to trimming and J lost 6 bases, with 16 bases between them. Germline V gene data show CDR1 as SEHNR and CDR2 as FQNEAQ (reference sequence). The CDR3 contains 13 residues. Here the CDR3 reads CAGLKVASGELFF. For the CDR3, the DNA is TGTGCCGGCTTAAAGGTAGCCTCCGGGGAGCTGTTTTTT.

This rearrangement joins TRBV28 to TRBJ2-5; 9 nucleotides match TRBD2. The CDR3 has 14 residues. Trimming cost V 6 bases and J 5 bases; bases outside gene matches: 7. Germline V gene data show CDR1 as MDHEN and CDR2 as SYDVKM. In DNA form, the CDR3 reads TGTGCCAGCAGCGCGGGGGGGGCCTTGGAGACCCAGTACTTC. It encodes CASSAGGALETQYF. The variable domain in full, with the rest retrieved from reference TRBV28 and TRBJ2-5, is DVKVTQSSRYLVKRTGEKVFLECVQDMDHENMFWYRQDPGLGLRLIYFSYDVKMKEKGDIPEGYSVSREKKERFSLILESASTNQTSMYLCASSAGGALETQYFGPGTRLLVL.

The CDR3 coding sequence is TGCGCCAGCAGCCAAGCCCTAGACAGGGCTTGGTACGAGCAGTACTTC. Protein sequence: CASSQALDRAWYEQYF. This rearrangement joins TRBV4-3 to TRBJ2-7; TRBD1 matches 7 bases. Germline V CDR1 and CDR2: LGHNA, YSLEER. Germline trimming cut 1 base from V and 4 bases from J; bases unmatched to any gene: 10. The CDR3 extends over 16 amino acids.

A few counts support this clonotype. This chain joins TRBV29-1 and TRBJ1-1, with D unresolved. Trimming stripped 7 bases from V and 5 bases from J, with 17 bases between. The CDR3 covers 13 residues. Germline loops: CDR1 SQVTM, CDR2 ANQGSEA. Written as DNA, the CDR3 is TGCAGCGCCCTTCTATCGCGCGGGACTGAAGCTTTCTTT. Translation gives CSALLSRGTEAFF.

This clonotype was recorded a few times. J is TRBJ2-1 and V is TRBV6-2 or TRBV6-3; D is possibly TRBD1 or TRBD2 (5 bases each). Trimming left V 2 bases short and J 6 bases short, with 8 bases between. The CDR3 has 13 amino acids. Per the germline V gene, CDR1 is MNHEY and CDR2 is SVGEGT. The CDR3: CASSYRGANEQFF. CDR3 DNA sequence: TGTGCCAGCAGTTACCGAGGGGCCAATGAGCAGTTCTTC.

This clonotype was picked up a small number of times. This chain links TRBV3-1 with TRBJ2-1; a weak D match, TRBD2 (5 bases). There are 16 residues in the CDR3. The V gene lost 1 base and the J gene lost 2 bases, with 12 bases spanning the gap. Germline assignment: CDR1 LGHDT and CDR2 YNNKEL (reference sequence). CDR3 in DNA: TGTGCCAGCAGCCAAGTTAGCCAGCGGACCTACAATGAGCAGTTCTTC. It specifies CASSQVSQRTYNEQFF.

CDR3: CASSQQTGTGGYEQYF. CDR3 in DNA: TGCGCCAGCAGCCAACAAACCGGGACAGGGGGCTACGAGCAGTACTTC. This sequence joins TRBV4-3 and TRBJ2-7; TRBD1 matches at 11 bases. Looked up from germline, CDR1 is LGHNA and CDR2 is YSLEER. The CDR3 covers 16 residues. Trimming removed 2 bases from V and 3 bases from J; junction bases left unmatched: 6.

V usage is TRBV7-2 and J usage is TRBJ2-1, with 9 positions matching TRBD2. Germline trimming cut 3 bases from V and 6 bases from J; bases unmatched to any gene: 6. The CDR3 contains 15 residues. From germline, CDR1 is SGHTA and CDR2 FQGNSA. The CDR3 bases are TGTGCCAGCAGCTTGACGCGGGGGGGCAGCAATGAGCAGTTCTTC. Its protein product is CASSLTRGGSNEQFF.

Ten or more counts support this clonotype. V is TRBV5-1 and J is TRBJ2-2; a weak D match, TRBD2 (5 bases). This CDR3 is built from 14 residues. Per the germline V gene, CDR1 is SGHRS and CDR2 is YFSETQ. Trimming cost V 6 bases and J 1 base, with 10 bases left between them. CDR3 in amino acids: CASKGAGNTGELFF. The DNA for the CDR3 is TGCGCCAGCAAAGGCGCGGGGAACACCGGGGAGCTGTTTTTT.

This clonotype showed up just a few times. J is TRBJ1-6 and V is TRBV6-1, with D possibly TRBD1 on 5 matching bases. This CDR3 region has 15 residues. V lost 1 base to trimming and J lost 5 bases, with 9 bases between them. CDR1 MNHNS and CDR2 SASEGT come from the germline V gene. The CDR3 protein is CASSEDGGNNSPLHF. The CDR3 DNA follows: TGTGCCAGCAGTGAAGACGGGGGAAATAATTCACCCCTCCACTTT.

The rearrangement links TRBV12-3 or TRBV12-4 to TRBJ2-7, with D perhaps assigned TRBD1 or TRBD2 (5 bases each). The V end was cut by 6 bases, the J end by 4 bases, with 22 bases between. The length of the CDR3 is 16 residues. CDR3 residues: CASSLGWGSSYYEQYF. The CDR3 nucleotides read TGTGCCAGCAGCTTGGGTTGGGGGTCTTCTTATTACGAGCAGTACTTC.

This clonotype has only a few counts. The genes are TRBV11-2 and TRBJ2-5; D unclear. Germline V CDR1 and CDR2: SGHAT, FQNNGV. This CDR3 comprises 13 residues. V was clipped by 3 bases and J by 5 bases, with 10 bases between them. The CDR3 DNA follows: TGTGCCAGCAGCTTTGTGCGGTCGGAGACCCAGTACTTC. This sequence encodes CASSFVRSETQYF.

CDR3 in DNA: TGCGCCAGCAGCTTGGGACAGGGGGCCGGTGAGCAGTTCTTC. This encodes CASSLGQGAGEQFF. The chain couples TRBV5-1 to TRBJ2-1; 10 bases align to TRBD1. Germline CDR1 and CDR2: SGHRS and YFSETQ. The CDR3 spans 14 residues. V lost 0 bases and J lost 9; bases outside the gene matches: 3. Full variable domain (outside the CDR3, taken from reference TRBV5-1 and TRBJ2-1): KAGVTQTPRYLIKTRGQQVTLSCSPISGHRSVSWYQQTPGQGLQFLFEYFSETQRNKGNFPGRFSGRQFSNSRSEMNVSTLELGDSALYLCASSLGQGAGEQFFGPGTRLTVL.

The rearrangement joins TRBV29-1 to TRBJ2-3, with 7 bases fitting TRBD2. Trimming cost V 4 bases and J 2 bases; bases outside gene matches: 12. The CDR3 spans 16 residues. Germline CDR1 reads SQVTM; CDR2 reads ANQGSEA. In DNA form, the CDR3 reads TGCAGCGTTGTCCTGCGGGGGAGCCTTTACACAGATACGCAGTATTTT. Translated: CSVVLRGSLYTDTQYF.

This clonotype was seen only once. The CDR3 spells CASSFQGVGAYEQYF. The CDR3 region has the DNA TGCGCCAGCAGCTTCCAAGGGGTAGGGGCCTACGAGCAGTACTTC. The chain recombines TRBV5-1 with TRBJ2-7; a weak D match, TRBD1 (5 bases). The CDR3 is 15 residues long. CDR1 and CDR2 from the germline V gene are SGHRS and YFSETQ. Trimming took 2 bases from V and 2 from J, leaving 14 bases between them.

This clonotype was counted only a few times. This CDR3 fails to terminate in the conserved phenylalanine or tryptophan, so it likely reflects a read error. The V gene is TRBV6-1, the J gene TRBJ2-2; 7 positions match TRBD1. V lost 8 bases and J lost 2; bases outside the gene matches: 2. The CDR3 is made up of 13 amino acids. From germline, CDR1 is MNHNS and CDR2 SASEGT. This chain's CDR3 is CASRDSNTGELFL. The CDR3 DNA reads TGTGCCAGCCGGGACAGTAACACCGGGGAGCTGTTTCTT.

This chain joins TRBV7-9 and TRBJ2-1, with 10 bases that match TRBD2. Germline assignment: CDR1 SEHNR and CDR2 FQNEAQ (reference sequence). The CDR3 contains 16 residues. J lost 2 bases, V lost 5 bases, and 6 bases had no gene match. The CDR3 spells CASSPWTSGAYNEQFF. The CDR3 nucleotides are TGTGCCAGCAGCCCCTGGACTAGCGGCGCCTACAATGAGCAGTTCTTC.

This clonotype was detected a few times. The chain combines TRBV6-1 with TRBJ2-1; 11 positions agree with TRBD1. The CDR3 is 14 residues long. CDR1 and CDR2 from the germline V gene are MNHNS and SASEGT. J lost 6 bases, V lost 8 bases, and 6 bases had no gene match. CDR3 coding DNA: TGTGCCAGCTACCCCGGGACAGGGGGCAATGAGCAGTTCTTC. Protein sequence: CASYPGTGGNEQFF.

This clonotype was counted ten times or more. The CDR3 sequence is CATSPGTDTGELFF. The CDR3 bases are TGTGCCACCAGCCCAGGGACAGACACCGGGGAGCTGTTTTTT. The chain is built from TRBV24-1 and TRBJ2-2; 7 nucleotides align to TRBD1. The trim removed 7 bases at V and 3 bases at J, leaving 4 bases unmatched. Germline V gene data show CDR1 as KGHDR and CDR2 as SFDVKD. The CDR3 runs to 14 residues.